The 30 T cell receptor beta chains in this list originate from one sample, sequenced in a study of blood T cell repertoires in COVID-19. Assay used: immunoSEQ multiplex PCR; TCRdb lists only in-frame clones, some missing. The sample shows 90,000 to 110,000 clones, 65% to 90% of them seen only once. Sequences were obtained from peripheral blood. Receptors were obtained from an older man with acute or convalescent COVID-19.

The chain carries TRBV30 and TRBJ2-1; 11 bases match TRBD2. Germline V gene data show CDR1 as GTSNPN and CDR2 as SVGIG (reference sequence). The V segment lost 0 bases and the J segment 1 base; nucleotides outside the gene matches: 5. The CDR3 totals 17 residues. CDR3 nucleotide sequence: TGTGCCTGGAGTGTACTGGTAGCGGGGGGGTCCTACAATGAGCAGTTCTTC. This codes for CAWSVLVAGGSYNEQFF.

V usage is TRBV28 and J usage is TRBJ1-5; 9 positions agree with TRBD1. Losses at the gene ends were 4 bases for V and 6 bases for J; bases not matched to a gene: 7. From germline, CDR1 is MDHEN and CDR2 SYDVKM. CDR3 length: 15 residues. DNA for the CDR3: TGTGCCAGCAGTTGGGGGACAGGGCGAAGTCAGCCCCAGCATTTT. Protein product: CASSWGTGRSQPQHF.

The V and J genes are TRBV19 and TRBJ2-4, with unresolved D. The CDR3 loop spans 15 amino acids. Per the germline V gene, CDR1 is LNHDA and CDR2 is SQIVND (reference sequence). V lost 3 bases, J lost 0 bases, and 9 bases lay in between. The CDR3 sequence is CASSITVLAKNIQYF. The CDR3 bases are TGTGCCAGTAGTATCACAGTCCTAGCCAAAAACATTCAGTACTTC.

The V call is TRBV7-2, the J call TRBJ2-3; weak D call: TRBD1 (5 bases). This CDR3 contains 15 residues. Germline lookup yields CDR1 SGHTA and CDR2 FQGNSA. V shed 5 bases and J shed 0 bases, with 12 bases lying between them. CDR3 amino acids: CASSLTTVSTDTQYF. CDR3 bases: TGTGCCAGCAGCCTAACGACAGTAAGCACAGATACGCAGTATTTT. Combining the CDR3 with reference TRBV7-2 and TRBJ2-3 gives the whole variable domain GAGVSQSPSNKVTEKGKDVELRCDPISGHTALYWYRQSLGQGLEFLIYFQGNSAPDKSGLPSDRFSAERTGGSVSTLTIQRTQQEDSAVYLCASSLTTVSTDTQYFGPGTRLTVL.

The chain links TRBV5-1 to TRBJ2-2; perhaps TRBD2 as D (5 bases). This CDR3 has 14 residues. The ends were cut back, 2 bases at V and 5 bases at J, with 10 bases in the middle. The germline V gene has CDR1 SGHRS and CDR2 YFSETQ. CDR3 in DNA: TGCGCCAGCAGCTTTATTCCGGGAACCGGGGAGCTGTTTTTT. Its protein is CASSFIPGTGELFF. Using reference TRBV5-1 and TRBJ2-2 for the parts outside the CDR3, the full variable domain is KAGVTQTPRYLIKTRGQQVTLSCSPISGHRSVSWYQQTPGQGLQFLFEYFSETQRNKGNFPGRFSGRQFSNSRSEMNVSTLELGDSALYLCASSFIPGTGELFFGEGSRLTVL.

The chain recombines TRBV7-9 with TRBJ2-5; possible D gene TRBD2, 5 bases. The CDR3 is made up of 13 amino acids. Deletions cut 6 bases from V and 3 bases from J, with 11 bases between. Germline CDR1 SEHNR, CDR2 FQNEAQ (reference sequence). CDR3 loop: CASSVAGEETQYF. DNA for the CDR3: TGTGCCAGCAGTGTCGCCGGGGAAGAGACCCAGTACTTC.

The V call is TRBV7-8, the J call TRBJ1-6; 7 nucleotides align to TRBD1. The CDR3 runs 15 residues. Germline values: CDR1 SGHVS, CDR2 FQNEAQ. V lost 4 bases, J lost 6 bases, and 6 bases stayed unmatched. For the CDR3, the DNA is TGTGCCAGCAGCTCACAGGGGACCACTAATTCACCCCTCCACTTT. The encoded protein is CASSSQGTTNSPLHF.

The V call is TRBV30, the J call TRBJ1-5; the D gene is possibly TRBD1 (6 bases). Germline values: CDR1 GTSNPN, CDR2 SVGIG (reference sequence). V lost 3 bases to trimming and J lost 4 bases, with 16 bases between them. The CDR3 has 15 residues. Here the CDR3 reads CAWSVRTAVNQPQHF. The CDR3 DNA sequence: TGTGCCTGGAGCGTCCGGACAGCTGTAAATCAGCCCCAGCATTTT.

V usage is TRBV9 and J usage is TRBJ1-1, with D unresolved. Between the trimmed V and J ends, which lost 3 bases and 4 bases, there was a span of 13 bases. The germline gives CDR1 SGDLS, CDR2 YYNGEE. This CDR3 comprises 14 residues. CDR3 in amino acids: CASSGAEVFTEAFF. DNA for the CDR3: TGTGCCAGCAGCGGAGCAGAGGTGTTCACTGAAGCTTTCTTT.

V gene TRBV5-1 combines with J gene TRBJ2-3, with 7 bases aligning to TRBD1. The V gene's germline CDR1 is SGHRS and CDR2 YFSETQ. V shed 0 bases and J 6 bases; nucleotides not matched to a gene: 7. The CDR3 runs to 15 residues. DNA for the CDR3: TGCGCCAGCAGCTTGGTGGACAGGCTGTGGGATACGCAGTATTTT. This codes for CASSLVDRLWDTQYF.

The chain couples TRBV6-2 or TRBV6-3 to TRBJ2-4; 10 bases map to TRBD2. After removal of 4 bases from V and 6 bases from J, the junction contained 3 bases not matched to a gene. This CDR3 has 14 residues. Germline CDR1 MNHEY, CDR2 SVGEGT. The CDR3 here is CASSSSGRGNIQYF. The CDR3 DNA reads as TGTGCCAGCAGTTCTAGCGGGAGAGGAAACATTCAGTACTTC.

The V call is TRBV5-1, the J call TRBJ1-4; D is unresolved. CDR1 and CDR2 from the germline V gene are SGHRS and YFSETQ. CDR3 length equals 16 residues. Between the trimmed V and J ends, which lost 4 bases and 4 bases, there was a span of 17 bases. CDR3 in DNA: TGCGCCAGCAGCGCAGCCGGGGTCCGACGTAATGAAAAACTGTTTTTT. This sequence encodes CASSAAGVRRNEKLFF.

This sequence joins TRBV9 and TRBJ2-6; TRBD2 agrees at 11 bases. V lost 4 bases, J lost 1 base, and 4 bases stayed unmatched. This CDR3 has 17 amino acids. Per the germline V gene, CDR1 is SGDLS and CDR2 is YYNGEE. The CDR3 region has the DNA TGTGCCAGCAGCTACCGGACTAGCGGGTCTGGGGCCAACGTCCTGACTTTC. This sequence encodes CASSYRTSGSGANVLTF.

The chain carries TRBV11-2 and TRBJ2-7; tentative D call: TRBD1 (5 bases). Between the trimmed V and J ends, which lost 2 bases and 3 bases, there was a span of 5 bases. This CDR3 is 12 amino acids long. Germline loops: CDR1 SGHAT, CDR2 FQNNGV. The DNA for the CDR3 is TGTGCCAGCAGCTTACAGGGCTACGAGCAGTACTTC. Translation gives CASSLQGYEQYF.

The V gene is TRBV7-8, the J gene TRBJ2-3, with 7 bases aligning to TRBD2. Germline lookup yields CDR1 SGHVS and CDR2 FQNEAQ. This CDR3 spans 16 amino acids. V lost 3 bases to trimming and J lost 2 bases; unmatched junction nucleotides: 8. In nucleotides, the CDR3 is TGTGCCAGCAGCTTGCAACTAGCGAGGAACACAGATACGCAGTATTTT. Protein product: CASSLQLARNTDTQYF.

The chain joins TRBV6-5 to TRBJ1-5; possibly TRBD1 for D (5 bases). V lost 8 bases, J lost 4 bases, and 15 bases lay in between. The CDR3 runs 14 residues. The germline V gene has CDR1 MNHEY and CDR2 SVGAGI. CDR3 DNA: TGTGCCAGCGGGCTTAGGGGTGGAAATCAGCCCCAGCATTTT. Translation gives CASGLRGGNQPQHF.

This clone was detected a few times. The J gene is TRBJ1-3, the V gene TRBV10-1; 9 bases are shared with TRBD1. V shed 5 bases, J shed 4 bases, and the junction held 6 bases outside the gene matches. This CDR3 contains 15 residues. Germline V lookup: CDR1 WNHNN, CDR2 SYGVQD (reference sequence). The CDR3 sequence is CASSPGGQGGNTIYF. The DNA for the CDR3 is TGCGCCAGCAGTCCCGGGGGACAGGGAGGAAACACCATATATTTT.

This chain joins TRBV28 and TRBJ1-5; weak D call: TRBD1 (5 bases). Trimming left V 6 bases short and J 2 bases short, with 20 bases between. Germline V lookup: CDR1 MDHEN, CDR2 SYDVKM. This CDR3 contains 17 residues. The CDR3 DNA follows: TGTGCCAGCAGGATGGGGAGGGGCCTCATCGGCAATCAGCCCCAGCATTTT. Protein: CASRMGRGLIGNQPQHF.

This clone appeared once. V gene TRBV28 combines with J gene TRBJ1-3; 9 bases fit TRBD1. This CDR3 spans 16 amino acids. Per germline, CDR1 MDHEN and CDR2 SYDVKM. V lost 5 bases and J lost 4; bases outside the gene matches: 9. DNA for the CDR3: TGTGCCAGCAGTGTCACCGGGACAGGGAGAGGAAACACCATATATTTT. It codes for CASSVTGTGRGNTIYF.

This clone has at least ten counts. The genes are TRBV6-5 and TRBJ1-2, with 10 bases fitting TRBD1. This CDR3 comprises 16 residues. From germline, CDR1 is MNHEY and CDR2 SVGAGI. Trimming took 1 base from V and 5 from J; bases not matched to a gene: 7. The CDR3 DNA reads TGTGCCAGCAGTTACTTGGGACAGGGGAGAGGATATGGCTACACCTTC. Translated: CASSYLGQGRGYGYTF.

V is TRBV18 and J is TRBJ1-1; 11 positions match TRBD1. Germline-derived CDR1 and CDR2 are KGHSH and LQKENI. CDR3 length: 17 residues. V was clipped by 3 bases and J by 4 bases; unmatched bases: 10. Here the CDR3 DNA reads TGTGCCAGCTCACCGGGGACAGGGGGGACCGGGGGCACTGAAGCTTTCTTT. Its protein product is CASSPGTGGTGGTEAFF. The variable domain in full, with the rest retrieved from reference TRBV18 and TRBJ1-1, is NAGVMQNPRHLVRRRGQEARLRCSPMKGHSHVYWYRQLPEEGLKFMVYLQKENIIDESGMPKERFSAEFPKEGPSILRIQQVVRGDSAAYFCASSPGTGGTGGTEAFFGQGTRLTVV.

The CDR3 loop is CASSYSITRATEAFF. The DNA for the CDR3 is TGTGCCAGCAGTTACTCAATCACCAGGGCCACTGAAGCTTTCTTT. This rearrangement joins TRBV6-5 to TRBJ1-1; the D gene is possibly TRBD1 (5 bases). Trimming cost V 0 bases and J 4 bases, with 12 bases left between them. This CDR3 region has 15 residues. Per germline, CDR1 MNHEY and CDR2 SVGAGI.

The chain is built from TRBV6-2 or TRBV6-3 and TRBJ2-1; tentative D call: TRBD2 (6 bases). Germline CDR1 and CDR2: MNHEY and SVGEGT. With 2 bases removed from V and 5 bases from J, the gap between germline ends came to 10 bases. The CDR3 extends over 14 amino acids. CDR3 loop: CASSYGDFDNEQFF. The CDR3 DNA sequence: TGTGCCAGCAGTTACGGGGACTTCGACAATGAGCAGTTCTTC.

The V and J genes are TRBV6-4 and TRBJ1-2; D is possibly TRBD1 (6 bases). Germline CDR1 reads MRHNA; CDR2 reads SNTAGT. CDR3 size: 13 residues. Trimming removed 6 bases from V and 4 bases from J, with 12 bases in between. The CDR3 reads CASRQGSGYGYTF. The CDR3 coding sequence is TGTGCCAGCAGACAGGGATCGGGCTATGGCTACACCTTC.

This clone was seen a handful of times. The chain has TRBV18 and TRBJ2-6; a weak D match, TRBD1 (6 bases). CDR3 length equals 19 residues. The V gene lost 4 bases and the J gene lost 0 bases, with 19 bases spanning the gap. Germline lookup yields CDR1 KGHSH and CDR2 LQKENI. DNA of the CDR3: TGTGCCAGCTCACAAGGGACCCGCAGGGGCTCCTCTGGGGCCAACGTCCTGACTTTC. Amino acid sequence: CASSQGTRRGSSGANVLTF.

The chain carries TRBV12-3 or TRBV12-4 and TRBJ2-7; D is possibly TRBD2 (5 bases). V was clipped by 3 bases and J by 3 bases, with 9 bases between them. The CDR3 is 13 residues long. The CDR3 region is CASSFSGSYEQYF. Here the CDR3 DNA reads TGTGCCAGCAGTTTCTCGGGGAGCTACGAGCAGTACTTC.

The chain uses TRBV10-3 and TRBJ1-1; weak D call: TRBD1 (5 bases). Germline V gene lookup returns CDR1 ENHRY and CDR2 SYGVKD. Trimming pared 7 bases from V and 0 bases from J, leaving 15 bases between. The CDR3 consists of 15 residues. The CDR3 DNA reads TGTGCCATCACTAAGGAACAGGATTTGAACACTGAAGCTTTCTTT. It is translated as CAITKEQDLNTEAFF.

CDR3 residues: CATSTSGSPGELFF. CDR3 DNA: TGTGCCACCTCGACTAGCGGGAGCCCCGGGGAGCTGTTTTTT. This sequence joins TRBV7-3 and TRBJ2-2, with TRBD2 identical over 12 bases. Germline trimming cut 10 bases from V and 6 bases from J; bases unmatched to any gene: 6. Germline CDR1 reads SGHTA; CDR2 reads FQGTGA. The CDR3 length is 14 residues.

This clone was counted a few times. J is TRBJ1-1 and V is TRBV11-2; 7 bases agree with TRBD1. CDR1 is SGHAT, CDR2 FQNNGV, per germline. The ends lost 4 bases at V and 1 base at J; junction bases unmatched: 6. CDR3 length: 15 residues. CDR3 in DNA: TGTGCCAGCAGCTCCCCCCGACAGGGGAACACTGAAGCTTTCTTT. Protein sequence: CASSSPRQGNTEAFF.

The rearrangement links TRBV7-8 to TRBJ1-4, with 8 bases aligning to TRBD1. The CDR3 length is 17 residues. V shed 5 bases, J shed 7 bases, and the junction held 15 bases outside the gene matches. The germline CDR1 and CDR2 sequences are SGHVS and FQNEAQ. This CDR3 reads CASSPVLGRGPGEKLFF. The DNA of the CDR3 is TGTGCCAGCAGCCCCGTCCTAGGCAGGGGGCCCGGTGAAAAACTGTTTTTT.